The clone carrying this TCR beta chain was observed a few times. Some clones are missing from TCRdb's copy, which holds only in-frame ones; the method was immunoSEQ multiplex PCR. The repertoire has approximately 13,000 clones, 90% to 95% of them found once; the top ten carry around 9%. The data belong to a study of monozygotic twins with cystic fibrosis. The CDR3 loop spans 13 amino acids. In germline, CDR1 is SGHNT, CDR2 YYREEE (reference sequence). With 4 bases removed from V and 0 bases from J, the gap between germline ends came to 5 bases. This receptor was taken from a girl aged 2-9 years with cystic fibrosis. V usage is TRBV5-4 and J usage is TRBJ1-3; D not resolved. The sequencing sample was made of blood. The CDR3 DNA follows: TGTGCCAGCAGCCCGGGCTCTGGAAACACCATATATTTT. Translating gives CASSPGSGNTIYF.